The 14 T cell receptor beta chains below come from one sample, sequenced in a study of quantifying T cell responses using KT2 cells. The wider study: Reverse transcription used primers in the TCR alpha and beta constant regions.

An oligo carrying a UMI was ligated to the cDNA 3' end. An equimolar mix of RC1.1 and RC1.2 primed the beta chain across TRBC1 and TRBC2. TCRdb fed the UMI-ligation and nested PCR reads into MiXCR, producing one record per CDR3 protein. The data hold approximately 43,000 distinct CDR3 sequences, with 15% to 20% observed a single time. The material sequenced was PBMCs spiked with cells of the T cell clone KT2. The receptors were gathered from a human donor.

This chain joins TRBV15 and TRBJ1-5; unclear D gene. Trimming took off 0 bases at V and 6 bases at J, with 9 bases between the two ends. The CDR3 runs to 14 residues. CDR1 LNHNV and CDR2 YYDKDF come from the germline V gene (reference sequence). CDR3 DNA sequence: TGTGCCACCAGCAGAGATCGTATCGGTCAGCCCCAGCATTTT. This encodes CATSRDRIGQPQHF.

This clonotype was found a few times. The V call is TRBV27, the J call TRBJ1-2; D is possibly TRBD1 (6 bases). V lost 6 bases and J lost 6, with 17 bases in between. The CDR3 length is 14 residues. The V gene's germline CDR1 is MNHEY and CDR2 SMNVEV (reference sequence). CDR3 nucleotides: TGTGCCAGCAGACCTACAGGGAAGTTGGATGGCTACACCTTC. Amino acids: CASRPTGKLDGYTF.

This clonotype was seen many times. The chain carries TRBV20-1 and TRBJ1-1, with D maybe TRBD1 (5 bases). Germline V gene lookup returns CDR1 DFQATT and CDR2 SNEGSKA (reference sequence). CDR3 length equals 14 residues. V was cut by 4 bases and J by 1 base, with 13 bases left in between. The CDR3: CSAIMTDGNTEAFF. The CDR3 bases are TGCAGTGCTATAATGACAGACGGGAACACTGAAGCTTTCTTT.

This clonotype was seen at least ten times. The chain carries TRBV29-1 and TRBJ2-2, with D tentatively TRBD2 (7 bases). Trimming removed 8 bases at V and 3 bases at J, with 13 bases between. The CDR3 extends over 13 amino acids. Germline values: CDR1 SQVTM, CDR2 ANQGSEA. CDR3 sequence: CSYRGAHTGELFF. In nucleotides, the CDR3 is TGCAGCTACCGGGGGGCTCACACCGGGGAGCTGTTTTTT.

V and J are TRBV9 and TRBJ1-2, with 8 bases identical to TRBD1. The ends lost 3 bases at V and 0 bases at J; junction bases unmatched: 10. The germline V gene has CDR1 SGDLS and CDR2 YYNGEE. The CDR3 is made up of 17 amino acids. As DNA, the CDR3 is TGTGCCAGCAGCGCTGGACAGGGTTTTTTAGCTAACTATGGCTACACCTTC. This sequence encodes CASSAGQGFLANYGYTF. The full variable domain, its missing parts supplied by reference TRBV9 and TRBJ1-2, is DSGVTQTPKHLITATGQRVTLRCSPRSGDLSVYWYQQSLDQGLQFLIQYYNGEERAKGNILERFSAQQFPDLHSELNLSSLELGDSALYFCASSAGQGFLANYGYTFGSGTRLTVV.

This clonotype was counted between two and nine times. Because the CDR3's place on the DNA is in doubt, the DNA is left out and the CDR3 is given as listed by TCRdb. The rearrangement joins TRBV12-3 or TRBV12-4 to TRBJ1-1. The CDR3 is 12 amino acids in total, end residues counted. The CDR3 sequence is CASSFGSGEAFF.

This chain connects TRBV5-1 to TRBJ2-7; TRBD1 might be the D (5 bases). The CDR3 totals 14 residues. Trimming cost V 4 bases and J 0 bases, with 11 bases left between them. CDR1 SGHRS and CDR2 YFSETQ come from the germline V gene. CDR3: CASSPDSNSYEQYF. For the CDR3, the DNA is TGCGCCAGCAGCCCAGACAGTAACTCCTACGAGCAGTACTTC.

This clonotype showed up many times. The chain is built from TRBV7-3 and TRBJ2-7; D remains ambiguous. Trimming shortened V by 1 base and J by 4 bases, and 14 bases separated the two germline ends. CDR1 is SGHTA, CDR2 FQGTGA, per germline. This CDR3 is 15 amino acids long. CDR3 sequence: CASSLSLHIGYEQYF. As DNA, the CDR3 is TGTGCCAGCAGCTTAAGTTTACATATCGGATACGAGCAGTACTTC.

This clonotype was observed a handful of times. The V gene is TRBV12-3 or TRBV12-4, the J gene TRBJ1-4, with TRBD1 matching over 7 bases. The trim removed 5 bases at V and 8 bases at J, leaving 11 bases unmatched. This CDR3 spans 15 amino acids. The CDR3 DNA reads as TGTGCCAGCAGTAGAAGGCAGGGGGACCGGGAAAAACTGTTTTTT. It encodes CASSRRQGDREKLFF.

This clonotype showed up just a few times. The chain combines TRBV5-1 with TRBJ2-2; no definite D call. This CDR3 region has 14 residues. The V end was cut by 0 bases, the J end by 1 base, with 4 bases between. Germline V CDR1 and CDR2: SGHRS, YFSETQ. This chain's CDR3 is CASSLAGNTGELFF. The CDR3, as DNA: TGCGCCAGCAGCTTGGCAGGGAACACCGGGGAGCTGTTTTTT.

This clonotype was observed a few times. The CDR3 region has the DNA TGTGCCAGCAGAGGGACGGGAAATCAAGAGACCCAGTACTTC. Protein product: CASRGTGNQETQYF. The rearrangement joins TRBV12-3 or TRBV12-4 to TRBJ2-5; D is possibly TRBD1 or TRBD2 (5 bases each). V was trimmed by 6 bases and J by 2 bases, leaving 13 bases between them. There are 14 residues in the CDR3.

This clonotype was seen only a few times. The gene calls are TRBV12-3 or TRBV12-4 and TRBJ2-1; D perhaps matches TRBD2 (5 bases). V lost 3 bases to trimming and J lost 0 bases, with 9 bases between them. This CDR3 has 15 residues. The CDR3 coding sequence is TGTGCCAGCAGTTTTTGGGAGAGCTCCTACAATGAGCAGTTCTTC. Translated, it gives CASSFWESSYNEQFF.

The J gene is TRBJ2-3, the V gene TRBV20-1, with 9 bases identical to TRBD2. The CDR3 is made up of 14 amino acids. V lost 1 base to trimming and J lost 9 bases; unmatched junction nucleotides: 8. Germline assignment: CDR1 DFQATT and CDR2 SNEGSKA (reference sequence). DNA of the CDR3: TGCAGTGCTAGAGTTCGGACTAGCGTTTCAACGCAGTATTTT. As protein: CSARVRTSVSTQYF.

This rearrangement joins TRBV20-1 to TRBJ2-3; 9 bases map to TRBD1. Germline lookup yields CDR1 DFQATT and CDR2 SNEGSKA (reference sequence). The CDR3 has 14 amino acids. The ends lost 5 bases at V and 2 bases at J; junction bases unmatched: 5. CDR3 amino acids: CSALDRGNTDTQYF. CDR3 coding DNA: TGCAGTGCTCTGGACAGGGGAAACACAGATACGCAGTATTTT.